Below are 29 T cell receptor beta chains sequenced from a single sample in a study of T cell responses to AZD1222 COVID-19 vaccine. Here immunoSEQ multiplex PCR was the method, and the copy in TCRdb shows in-frame clones only, minus some. The table shows about 120,000 clones, with approximately 90% occurring only once. Here the sequenced sample was peripheral blood, taken 28 days after the second AZD1222 dose. The receptor source for this set is an adult who received the AZD1222 COVID-19 vaccine.

The count of this clone is one. The chain joins TRBV18 to TRBJ2-7; D gene unclear. The ends were cut back, 1 base at V and 7 bases at J, with 11 bases in the middle. This CDR3 region has 13 residues. The germline CDR1 and CDR2 sequences are KGHSH and LQKENI. CDR3 amino acids: CASSPQRAGEQYF. CDR3 coding DNA: TGTGCCAGCTCACCACAACGGGCCGGGGAGCAGTACTTC.

V and J are TRBV29-1 and TRBJ2-5, with D perhaps TRBD1 (5 bases). The CDR3 has 12 amino acids. V was clipped by 5 bases and J by 1 base, with 8 bases between them. Per the germline V gene, CDR1 is SQVTM and CDR2 is ANQGSEA. The CDR3 protein is CSVWQGQETQYF. In DNA form, the CDR3 reads TGCAGCGTTTGGCAGGGCCAAGAGACCCAGTACTTC.

This clone was picked up a small number of times. The chain employs TRBV9 and TRBJ1-1; the D is unclear. V was cut by 3 bases and J by 1 base, with 4 bases left in between. The CDR3 spans 12 residues. The germline gives CDR1 SGDLS, CDR2 YYNGEE. This CDR3 reads CASSGQNTEAFF. The CDR3 nucleotides read TGTGCCAGCAGCGGACAGAACACTGAAGCTTTCTTT.

The chain joins TRBV19 to TRBJ2-1, with TRBD2 matching 14 bases. The ends lost 10 bases at V and 6 bases at J; junction bases unmatched: 20. The germline gives CDR1 LNHDA, CDR2 SQIVND (reference sequence). The CDR3 totals 19 residues. As DNA, the CDR3 is TGTGCCAACCCTCTTTCCGGGACTAGCGGGAGAAGGGAAACCAATGAGCAGTTCTTC. Residues: CANPLSGTSGRRETNEQFF.

This clone appeared a single time. V gene TRBV7-2 combines with J gene TRBJ1-1; TRBD1 matches 8 bases. Germline CDR1 SGHTA, CDR2 FQGNSA. Germline trimming cut 3 bases from V and 4 bases from J; bases unmatched to any gene: 10. The CDR3 runs to 16 residues. The CDR3 DNA sequence: TGTGCCAGCAGCTTGGACTTTACAGGGGGAGGCACTGAAGCTTTCTTT. Translated: CASSLDFTGGGTEAFF.

This chain uses TRBV3-1 (or the pseudogene TRBV3-2) with TRBJ2-3; D gene unclear. CDR3 size: 15 residues. V lost 2 bases, J lost 2 bases, and 11 bases lay in between. The germline gives CDR1 LGHDT, CDR2 YNNKEL (reference sequence). CDR3 loop: CASSQNPLNTDTQYF. The CDR3 nucleotides are TGTGCCAGCAGCCAAAATCCCCTGAACACAGATACGCAGTATTTT.

This clone was seen only once. The chain links TRBV4-2 to TRBJ1-2; the D gene is possibly TRBD1 (5 bases). This CDR3 has 13 amino acids. The V end lost 2 bases, the J end lost 5 bases, and 9 bases lay between the germline ends. The V gene's germline CDR1 is LGHNA and CDR2 YNFKEQ. CDR3 DNA: TGTGCCAGCAGCCAACAGGGAGGGTATGGCTACACCTTC. As protein: CASSQQGGYGYTF.

The chain recombines TRBV14 with TRBJ1-1, with 7 positions matching TRBD1. The CDR3 has 11 residues. Trimming cost V 5 bases and J 7 bases; bases outside gene matches: 1. Germline V gene data show CDR1 as SGHDN and CDR2 as FVKESK. The CDR3 here is CASSGQVEAFF. The CDR3 nucleotides are TGTGCCAGCAGCGGACAGGTTGAAGCTTTCTTT.

This clone was seen only once. The chain employs TRBV6-4 and TRBJ1-1; D uncertain. Trimming took 4 bases from V and 1 from J, leaving 7 bases between them. The CDR3 extends over 13 amino acids. The V gene's germline CDR1 is MRHNA and CDR2 SNTAGT. CDR3 nucleotides: TGTGCCAGCAGTGCATCAGGGAACACTGAAGCTTTCTTT. It encodes CASSASGNTEAFF.

The rearrangement uses TRBV19 and TRBJ1-5; D uncertain. CDR3 length: 14 residues. The V and J ends lost 2 bases and 4 bases respectively, with 9 bases between them. Germline CDR1 is LNHDA and CDR2 is SQIVND (reference sequence). The CDR3 DNA is TGTGCCAGTAGTATAAGTCCCGGGAATCAGCCCCAGCATTTT. This codes for CASSISPGNQPQHF.

This clone occurred a few times. The chain employs TRBV16 and TRBJ1-5; 7 nucleotides align to TRBD1. CDR3 length: 14 amino acids. J was trimmed by 3 bases and V by 4 bases; bases with no gene match: 3. Germline V gene data show CDR1 as KGHSY and CDR2 as FQNENV. The CDR3 DNA is TGTGCCAGCAGCCTGGGACAGATCAATCAGCCCCAGCATTTT. Protein product: CASSLGQINQPQHF.

The gene calls are TRBV5-1 and TRBJ2-5; 7 nucleotides match TRBD2. V was pared by 7 bases and J by 1 base, with 7 bases of the junction left unmatched. The CDR3 is 14 amino acids. The germline V gene encodes CDR1 SGHRS and CDR2 YFSETQ. The chain's CDR3 is CASGVGRIQETQYF. The CDR3 DNA is TGCGCCAGCGGGGTCGGGAGGATCCAAGAGACCCAGTACTTC.

This sequence joins TRBV7-2 and TRBJ2-7, with D possibly being TRBD2 (7 bases). Germline loops: CDR1 SGHTA, CDR2 FQGNSA. This CDR3 has 15 residues. Deletions cut 4 bases from V and 0 bases from J, with 13 bases between. CDR3 in amino acids: CASSSWGGPSYEQYF. The DNA of the CDR3 is TGTGCCAGCAGCTCGTGGGGGGGGCCCTCCTACGAGCAGTACTTC.

The chain employs TRBV5-1 and TRBJ2-3, with TRBD2 as a possible D gene (5 bases). Deletions cut 4 bases from V and 0 bases from J, with 21 bases between. The CDR3 covers 18 residues. Germline CDR1 is SGHRS and CDR2 is YFSETQ. CDR3 loop: CASSLRVGGYSSTDTQYF. The DNA of the CDR3 is TGCGCCAGCAGCCTCCGGGTCGGAGGCTATTCTAGCACAGATACGCAGTATTTT.

The chain links TRBV6-5 to TRBJ1-6; TRBD1 is a possible D gene (6 bases). Trimming took 6 bases from V and 8 from J, leaving 11 bases between them. Germline V lookup: CDR1 MNHEY, CDR2 SVGAGI. The CDR3 runs to 13 residues. The CDR3 nucleotides are TGTGCCAGCAGGGACAGTTTGGATTCACCCCTCCACTTT. The encoded protein is CASRDSLDSPLHF.

The chain has TRBV7-2 and TRBJ1-5; 10 positions agree with TRBD1. CDR1 and CDR2 from the germline V gene are SGHTA and FQGNSA. The CDR3 length is 15 residues. Unmatched junction bases numbered 5, after V lost 5 bases and J lost 4 bases. Written as DNA, the CDR3 is TGTGCCAGCAGCCCGCCGGGACAGGGGAATCAGCCCCAGCATTTT. Translated: CASSPPGQGNQPQHF.

The chain has TRBV10-3 and TRBJ2-1; the match to TRBD2 covers 12 bases. J was trimmed by 8 bases and V by 3 bases; bases with no gene match: 5. There are 15 residues in the CDR3. Germline V gives CDR1 ENHRY, CDR2 SYGVKD. The CDR3 coding sequence is TGTGCCATCAGTGAAGGACTAGCGGGGACCTATGAGCAGTTCTTC. Amino acid sequence: CAISEGLAGTYEQFF.

The chain recombines TRBV6-5 with TRBJ2-2; TRBD2 aligns across 7 bases. CDR3 size: 15 residues. CDR1 MNHEY and CDR2 SVGAGI come from the germline V gene. J gave up 7 bases and V 0 bases, and 5 bases lay outside the gene matches. The CDR3 loop is CASSYSEGGHGELFF. For the CDR3, the DNA is TGTGCCAGCAGTTACTCCGAGGGAGGGCACGGGGAGCTGTTTTTT.

J is TRBJ1-1 and V is TRBV24-1, with D maybe TRBD1 (5 bases). Looked up from germline, CDR1 is KGHDR and CDR2 is SFDVKD. The V end was cut by 6 bases, the J end by 1 base, with 8 bases between. CDR3 length: 13 residues. For the CDR3, the DNA is TGTGCCACCAGTCTCAGGGAGAACACTGAAGCTTTCTTT. Its translation is CATSLRENTEAFF.

V and J are TRBV12-5 and TRBJ2-2, with 8 bases lining up with TRBD1. The CDR3 is 16 residues long. Germline CDR1 is LGHNT and CDR2 is FRNRAP. With V trimmed by 8 bases and J by 1 base, 9 bases remained unmatched. The CDR3 is CASRPPGTGNTGELFF. CDR3 coding DNA: TGTGCTAGTAGACCACCCGGGACAGGGAACACCGGGGAGCTGTTTTTT.

J is TRBJ1-3 and V is TRBV11-1; D gene uncertain. The CDR3 extends over 15 amino acids. The germline V gene has CDR1 SGHAT and CDR2 FQDESV (reference sequence). Deletions cut 1 base from V and 0 bases from J, with 7 bases between. The CDR3 here is CASSLGRLSGNTIYF. The DNA for the CDR3 is TGTGCCAGCAGCTTAGGACGGCTCTCTGGAAACACCATATATTTT.

This chain connects TRBV6-5 to TRBJ1-5, with D possibly matching TRBD1 (5 bases). Trimming removed 5 bases from V and 4 bases from J, with 12 bases in between. The V gene's germline CDR1 is MNHEY and CDR2 SVGAGI. The CDR3 sequence is 14 residues long. For the CDR3, the DNA is TGTGCCAGCAGTCCCCACGGGGGGAATCAGCCCCAGCATTTT. Its translation: CASSPHGGNQPQHF.

The rearrangement links TRBV19 to TRBJ2-3; D gene uncertain. Trimming removed 3 bases from V and 2 bases from J, with 6 bases in between. The length of the CDR3 is 13 residues. Germline CDR1 reads LNHDA; CDR2 reads SQIVND (reference sequence). The DNA of the CDR3 is TGTGCCAGTAGTATCCGGGTCACAGATACGCAGTATTTT. Protein sequence: CASSIRVTDTQYF.

This chain connects TRBV13 to TRBJ2-3; no firm D call. There are 17 residues in the CDR3. V was cut by 1 base and J by 1 base, with 15 bases left in between. Germline V gene data show CDR1 as PRHDT and CDR2 as FYEKMQ (reference sequence). Here the CDR3 DNA reads TGTGCCAGCAGCTTAGCGGCAGTTGGGGTTGGCACAGATACGCAGTATTTT. Translated, it gives CASSLAAVGVGTDTQYF.

This chain links TRBV7-6 with TRBJ1-2; no firm D call. V was clipped by 2 bases and J by 6 bases, with 7 bases between them. CDR1 is SGHVS and CDR2 is FNYEAQ in the germline V gene. The CDR3 length is 12 residues. This CDR3 reads CASSLSGDGYTF. The CDR3 DNA reads as TGTGCCAGCAGCTTAAGCGGGGATGGCTACACCTTC.

The V and J genes are TRBV7-2 and TRBJ2-2; D remains unclear. The CDR3 totals 14 residues. CDR1 SGHTA and CDR2 FQGNSA come from the germline V gene. V was trimmed by 1 base and J by 1 base, leaving 4 bases between them. The CDR3 region is CASSLGQNTGELFF. CDR3 sequence (DNA): TGTGCCAGCAGCTTAGGGCAGAACACCGGGGAGCTGTTTTTT.

This chain joins TRBV5-1 and TRBJ2-7, with D perhaps matching TRBD2 (6 bases). The germline V gene encodes CDR1 SGHRS and CDR2 YFSETQ. Trimming removed 0 bases from V and 2 bases from J, with 12 bases in between. This CDR3 is built from 15 residues. The CDR3 sequence is CASSLGAGRPYEQYF. The CDR3 DNA sequence: TGCGCCAGCAGCTTGGGGGCGGGACGTCCCTACGAGCAGTACTTC.

CDR3 region: CASSLSRIGGANEQFF. CDR3 in DNA: TGTGCCAGTAGTCTGAGCAGAATAGGAGGGGCCAATGAGCAGTTCTTC. This rearrangement joins TRBV19 to TRBJ2-1; a possible D gene is TRBD2 (6 bases). Trimming took off 5 bases at V and 6 bases at J, with 20 bases between the two ends. CDR3 size: 16 residues. Germline CDR1 and CDR2: LNHDA and SQIVND (reference sequence).

This clone was observed a single time. The CDR3 sequence: CSASSSRAGGWYEQFF. Here the CDR3 DNA reads TGCAGTGCTAGTTCCTCCCGGGCGGGAGGGTGGTATGAGCAGTTCTTC. The V and J genes are TRBV20-1 and TRBJ2-1, with TRBD2 identical over 9 bases. Germline trimming cut 3 bases from V and 8 bases from J; bases unmatched to any gene: 14. CDR1 and CDR2 from the germline V gene are DFQATT and SNEGSKA (reference sequence). CDR3 length: 16 residues.